The present T cell receptor (beta chain) was sequenced within a study of blood T cells in healthy people across ages. The study, taken as a whole, reports: More naive CD4+ cells and higher diversity were found in long-lived than in aged donors.

In regard to this clonotype: Its cognate antigen is unknown.

A J-beta primer mix and a sample-barcoded 5' primer were used in a second PCR of about 7 to 12 cycles. TCRdb ran MiXCR on the 5' RACE reads and lists one entry per CDR3 protein. The table shows under 750,000 distinct CDR3 sequences, with roughly 48% occurring only once. The germline V gene encodes CDR1 ENHRY and CDR2 SYGVKD. This CDR3 is built from 16 residues. V was clipped by 8 bases and J by 0 bases; unmatched bases: 7. Specimen: blood. This chain joins TRBV10-3 and TRBJ2-3, with 11 positions matching TRBD2. The clonotype originates from a man of 80 years or more in good health. The CDR3 region is CAIGGTSGASTDTQYF. The DNA of the CDR3 is TGTGCCATCGGGGGGACTAGCGGAGCTAGCACAGATACGCAGTATTTT.